This T cell receptor beta chain was identified in a study of shared clonotypes between healthy human individuals. General study findings and limits: A handful of donors held roughly 5% of naive CD4 clonotypes in common. Compared with memory subsets, naive subsets generally had larger estimated richness.

Terminally differentiated effector memory CD45RA+ cells were excluded by CCR7 positive selection of CD45RO-negative cells. This table comes from immunoSEQ multiplex PCR, and its TCRdb copy is limited to in-frame clones, with some not included. The repertoire holds around 1.9 million clones, with about 92% as singletons. V dropped 3 bases and J dropped 2; count of bases not matched to a gene: 9. This CDR3 has 15 residues. Germline assignment: CDR1 SQVTM and CDR2 ANQGSEA. With respect to this clone: The antigen is not known.

The receptor was isolated from a man in his late teens or twenties in good health. Some clones in this sample may be carry-over from other donors' samples. The source material was naive CD8+ T cells from PBMCs. The chain joins TRBV29-1 to TRBJ2-7, with TRBD2 identical over 8 bases. The DNA for the CDR3 is TGCAGCGTTGAGTGGAGCGGGAGTCCCCCCTACGAGCAGTACTTC. Translation: CSVEWSGSPPYEQYF.